This T cell receptor (beta chain) was retrieved from a study of T cells after yellow fever vaccination. In the study overall: Researchers used SMART-Seq v4 Ultra Low Input to prepare fractions that had low cell numbers. Overall study results and limits: Detected again after the booster were most primary-vaccination clones, at about 96% CD4 and 88% CD8. It was the secondary response that reached its peak faster, day 5 versus 15, but it was weaker.

The table lists this clonotype with a few counts. What it binds is unknown. V shed 6 bases and J shed 9 bases, with 12 bases lying between them. Per germline, CDR1 KGHDR and CDR2 SFDVKD. The CDR3 length is 12 residues. A universal primer site and UMIs were added as TCR cDNA was made by 5'RACE template switching. TCRdb used MiXCR to reprocess the 5' RACE reads, holding one entry per CDR3 protein. This sample has 360,000 or so distinct CDR3 sequences, with roughly 11% found just once. This clonotype originated in a young man who received the YFV17D yellow fever vaccine. This specimen consisted of PBMCs, obtained on the day of the first yellow fever vaccination. J is TRBJ2-3 and V is TRBV24-1, with D perhaps being TRBD1 or TRBD2 (5 bases each). This CDR3 reads CATSWTGDTQYF. CDR3 bases: TGTGCCACCAGTTGGACTGGGGACACGCAGTATTTT.